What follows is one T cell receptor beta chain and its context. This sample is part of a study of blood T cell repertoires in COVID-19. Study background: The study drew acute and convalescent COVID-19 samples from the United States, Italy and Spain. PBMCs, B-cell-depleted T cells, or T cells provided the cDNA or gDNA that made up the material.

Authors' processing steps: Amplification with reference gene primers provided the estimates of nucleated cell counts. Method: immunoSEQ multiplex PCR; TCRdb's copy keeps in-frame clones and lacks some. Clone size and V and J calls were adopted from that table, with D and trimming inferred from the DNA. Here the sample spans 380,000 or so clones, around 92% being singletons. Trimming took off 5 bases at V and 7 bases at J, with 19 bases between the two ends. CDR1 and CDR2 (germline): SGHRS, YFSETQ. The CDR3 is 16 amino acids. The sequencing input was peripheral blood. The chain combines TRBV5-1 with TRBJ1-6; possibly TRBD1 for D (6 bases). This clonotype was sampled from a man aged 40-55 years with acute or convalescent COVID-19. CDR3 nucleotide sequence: TGCGCCAGCAGTCCGACCCCGGGGGGGGCGAATTCACCCCTCCACTTT. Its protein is CASSPTPGGANSPLHF.